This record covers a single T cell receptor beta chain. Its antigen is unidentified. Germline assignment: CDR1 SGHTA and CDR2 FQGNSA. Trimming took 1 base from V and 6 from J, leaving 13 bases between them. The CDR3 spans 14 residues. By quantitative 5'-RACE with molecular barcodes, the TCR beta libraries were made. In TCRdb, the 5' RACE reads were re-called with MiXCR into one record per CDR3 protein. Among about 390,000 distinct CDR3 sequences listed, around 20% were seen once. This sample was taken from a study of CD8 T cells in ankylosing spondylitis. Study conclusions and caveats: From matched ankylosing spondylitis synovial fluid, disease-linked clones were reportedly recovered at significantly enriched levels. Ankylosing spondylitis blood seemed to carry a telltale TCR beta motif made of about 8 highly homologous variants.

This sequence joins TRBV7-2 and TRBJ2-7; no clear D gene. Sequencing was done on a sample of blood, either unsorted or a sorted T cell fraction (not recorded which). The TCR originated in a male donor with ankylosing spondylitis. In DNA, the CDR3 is TGTGCCAGCAGCTTAGGTATACCGGGCCTCGAGCAGTACTTC. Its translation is CASSLGIPGLEQYF.